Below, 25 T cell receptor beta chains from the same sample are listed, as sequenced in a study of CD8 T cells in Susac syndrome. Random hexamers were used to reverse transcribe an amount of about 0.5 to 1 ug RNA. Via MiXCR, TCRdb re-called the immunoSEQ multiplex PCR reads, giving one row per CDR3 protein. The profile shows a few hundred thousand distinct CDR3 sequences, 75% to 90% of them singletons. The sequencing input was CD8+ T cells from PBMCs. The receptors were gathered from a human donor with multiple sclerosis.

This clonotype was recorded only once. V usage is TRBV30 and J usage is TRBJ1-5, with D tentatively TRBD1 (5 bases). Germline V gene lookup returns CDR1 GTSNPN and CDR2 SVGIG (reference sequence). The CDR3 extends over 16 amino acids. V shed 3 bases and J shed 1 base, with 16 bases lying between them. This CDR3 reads CAWSLSGVSSNQPQHF. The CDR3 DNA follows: TGTGCCTGGAGCCTCTCGGGGGTGTCGAGCAATCAGCCCCAGCATTTT. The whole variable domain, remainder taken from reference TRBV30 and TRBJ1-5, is SQTIHQWPATLVQPVGSPLSLECTVEGTSNPNLYWYRQAAGRGLQLLFYSVGIGQISSEVPQNLSASRPQDRQFILSSKKLLLSDSGFYLCAWSLSGVSSNQPQHFGDGTRLSIL.

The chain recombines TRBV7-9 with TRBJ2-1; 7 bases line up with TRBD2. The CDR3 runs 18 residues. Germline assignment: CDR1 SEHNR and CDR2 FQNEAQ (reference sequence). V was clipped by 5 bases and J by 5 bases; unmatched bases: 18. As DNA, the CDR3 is TGTGCCAGCAGCCCCCCGGGGGGAGGGCGGCCGAAAAACAATGAGCAGTTCTTC. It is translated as CASSPPGGGRPKNNEQFF. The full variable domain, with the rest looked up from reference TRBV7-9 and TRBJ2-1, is DTGVSQNPRHKITKRGQNVTFRCDPISEHNRLYWYRQTLGQGPEFLTYFQNEAQLEKSRLLSDRFSAERPKGSFSTLEIQRTEQGDSAMYLCASSPPGGGRPKNNEQFFGPGTRLTVL.

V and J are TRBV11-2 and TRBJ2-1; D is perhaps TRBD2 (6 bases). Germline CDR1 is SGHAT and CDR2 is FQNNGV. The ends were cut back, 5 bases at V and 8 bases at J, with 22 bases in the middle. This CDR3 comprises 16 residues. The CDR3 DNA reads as TGTGCCAGCAGCCTCGGAGGGGTGGAGGGGTTGGATGAGCAGTTCTTC. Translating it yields CASSLGGVEGLDEQFF.

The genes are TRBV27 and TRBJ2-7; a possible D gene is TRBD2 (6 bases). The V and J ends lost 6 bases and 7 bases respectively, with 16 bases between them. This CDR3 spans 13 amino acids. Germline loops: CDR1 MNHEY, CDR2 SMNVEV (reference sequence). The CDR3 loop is CASSSASVGEQYF. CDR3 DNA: TGTGCCAGCAGCTCGGCTAGCGTCGGGGAGCAGTACTTC.

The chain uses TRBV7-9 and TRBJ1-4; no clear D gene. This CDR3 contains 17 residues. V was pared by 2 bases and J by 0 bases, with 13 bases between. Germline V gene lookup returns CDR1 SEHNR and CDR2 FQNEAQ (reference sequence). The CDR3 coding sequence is TGTGCCAGCAGCTTAACCCTTGACCCTGCAACTAATGAAAAACTGTTTTTT. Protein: CASSLTLDPATNEKLFF.

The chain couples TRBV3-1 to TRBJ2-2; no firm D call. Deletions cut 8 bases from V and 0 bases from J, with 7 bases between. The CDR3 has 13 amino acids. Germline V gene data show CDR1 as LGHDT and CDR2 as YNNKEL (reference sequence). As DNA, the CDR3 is TGTGCCAGCCAGTATACGAACACCGGGGAGCTGTTTTTT. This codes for CASQYTNTGELFF. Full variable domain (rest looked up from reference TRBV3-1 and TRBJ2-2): DTAVSQTPKYLVTQMGNDKSIKCEQNLGHDTMYWYKQDSKKFLKIMFSYNNKELIINETVPNRFSPKSPDKAHLNLHINSLELGDSAVYFCASQYTNTGELFFGEGSRLTVL.

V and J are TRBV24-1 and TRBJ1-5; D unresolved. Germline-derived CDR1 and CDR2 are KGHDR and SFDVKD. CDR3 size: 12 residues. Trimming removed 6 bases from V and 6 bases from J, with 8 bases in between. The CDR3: CATSLGSQPQHF. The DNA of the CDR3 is TGTGCCACCAGTTTAGGATCTCAGCCCCAGCATTTT.

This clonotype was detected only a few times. CDR3 DNA: TGTGCCAGCAGCTTCTTTCAGGGCCACGAGCAGTACTTC. Translating gives CASSFFQGHEQYF. V usage is TRBV13 and J usage is TRBJ2-7, with a weak D call TRBD1 (5 bases). The CDR3 totals 13 residues. The V gene lost 3 bases and the J gene lost 5 bases, with 11 bases spanning the gap. Germline V gene lookup returns CDR1 PRHDT and CDR2 FYEKMQ (reference sequence).

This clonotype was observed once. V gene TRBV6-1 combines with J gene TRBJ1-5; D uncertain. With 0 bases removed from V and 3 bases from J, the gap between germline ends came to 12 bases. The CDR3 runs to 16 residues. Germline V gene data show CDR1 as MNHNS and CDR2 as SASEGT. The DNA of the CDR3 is TGTGCCAGCAGTGAAGCTCCCGGTCTCCCCAATCAGCCCCAGCATTTT. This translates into CASSEAPGLPNQPQHF.

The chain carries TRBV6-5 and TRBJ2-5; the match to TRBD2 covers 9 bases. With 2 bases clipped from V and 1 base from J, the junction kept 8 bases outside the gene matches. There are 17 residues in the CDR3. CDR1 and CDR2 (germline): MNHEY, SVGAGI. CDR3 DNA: TGTGCCAGCAGTTACCTACCTAGCGGGGAGTTCCAAGAGACCCAGTACTTC. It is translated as CASSYLPSGEFQETQYF.

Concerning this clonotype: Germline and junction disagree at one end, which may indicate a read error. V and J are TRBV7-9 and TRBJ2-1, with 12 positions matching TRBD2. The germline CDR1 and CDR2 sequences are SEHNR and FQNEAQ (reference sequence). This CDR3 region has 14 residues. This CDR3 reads CASSLAGGSNEQFF. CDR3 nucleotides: TGTGCCAGCAGCCTAGCGGGAGGGTCAAATGAGCAGTTCTTC.

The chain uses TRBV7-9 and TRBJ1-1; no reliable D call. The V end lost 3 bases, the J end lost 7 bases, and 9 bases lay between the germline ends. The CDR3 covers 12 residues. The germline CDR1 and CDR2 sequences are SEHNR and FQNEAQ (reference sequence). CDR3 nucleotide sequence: TGTGCCAGCAGCTTTGGAGGAGATGAAGCTTTCTTT. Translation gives CASSFGGDEAFF. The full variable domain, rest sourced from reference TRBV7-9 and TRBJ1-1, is DTGVSQNPRHKITKRGQNVTFRCDPISEHNRLYWYRQTLGQGPEFLTYFQNEAQLEKSRLLSDRFSAERPKGSFSTLEIQRTEQGDSAMYLCASSFGGDEAFFGQGTRLTVV.

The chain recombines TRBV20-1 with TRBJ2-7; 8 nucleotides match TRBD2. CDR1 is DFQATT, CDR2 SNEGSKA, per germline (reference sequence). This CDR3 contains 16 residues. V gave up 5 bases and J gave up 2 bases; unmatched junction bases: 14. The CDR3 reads CSADRAGREVTYEQYF. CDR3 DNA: TGCAGTGCTGACCGTGCGGGGCGGGAGGTTACCTACGAGCAGTACTTC.

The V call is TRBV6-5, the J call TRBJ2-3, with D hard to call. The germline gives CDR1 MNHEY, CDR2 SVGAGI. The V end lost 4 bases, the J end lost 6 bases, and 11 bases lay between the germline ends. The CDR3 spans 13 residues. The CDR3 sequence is CASSSVRADTQYF. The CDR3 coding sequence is TGTGCCAGCAGTTCAGTACGGGCGGATACGCAGTATTTT.

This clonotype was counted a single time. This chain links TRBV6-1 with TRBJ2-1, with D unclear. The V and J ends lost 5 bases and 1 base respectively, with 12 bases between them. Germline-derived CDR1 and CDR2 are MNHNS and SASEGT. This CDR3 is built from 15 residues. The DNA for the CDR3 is TGTGCCAGCAGTAGGCAGGCAGAGTCCTACAATGAGCAGTTCTTC. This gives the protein CASSRQAESYNEQFF.

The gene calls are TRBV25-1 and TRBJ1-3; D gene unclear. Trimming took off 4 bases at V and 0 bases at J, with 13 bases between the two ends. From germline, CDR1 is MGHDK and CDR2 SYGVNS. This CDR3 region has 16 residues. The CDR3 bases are TGTGCCAGCAGTGTAGCGGACGCCGGCTCTGGAAACACCATATATTTT. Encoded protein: CASSVADAGSGNTIYF.

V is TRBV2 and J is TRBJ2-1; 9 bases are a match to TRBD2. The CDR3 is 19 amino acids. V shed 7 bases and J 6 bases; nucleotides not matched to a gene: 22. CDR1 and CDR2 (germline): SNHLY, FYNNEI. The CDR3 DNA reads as TGTGCCAGCATTGTTGGGCCTAGCGGGACTGAAGTTTTGATCAATGAGCAGTTCTTC. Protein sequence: CASIVGPSGTEVLINEQFF.

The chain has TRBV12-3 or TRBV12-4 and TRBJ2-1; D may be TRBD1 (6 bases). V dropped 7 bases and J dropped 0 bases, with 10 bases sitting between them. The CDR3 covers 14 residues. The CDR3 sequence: CASNTGYSYNEQFF. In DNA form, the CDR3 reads TGTGCCAGCAATACAGGGTACTCCTACAATGAGCAGTTCTTC.

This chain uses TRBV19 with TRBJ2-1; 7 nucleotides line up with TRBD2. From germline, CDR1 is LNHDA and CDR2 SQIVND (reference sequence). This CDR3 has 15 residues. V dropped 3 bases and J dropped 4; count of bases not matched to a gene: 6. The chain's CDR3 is CASSIFLAVYNEQFF. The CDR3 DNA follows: TGTGCCAGTAGTATCTTCCTAGCGGTATACAATGAGCAGTTCTTC.

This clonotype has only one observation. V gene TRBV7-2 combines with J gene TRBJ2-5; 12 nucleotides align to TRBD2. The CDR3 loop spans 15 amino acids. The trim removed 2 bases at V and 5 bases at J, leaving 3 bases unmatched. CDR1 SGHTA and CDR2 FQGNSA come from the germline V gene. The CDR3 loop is CASSLLAGGLETQYF. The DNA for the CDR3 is TGTGCCAGCAGCTTACTAGCGGGAGGGCTTGAGACCCAGTACTTC. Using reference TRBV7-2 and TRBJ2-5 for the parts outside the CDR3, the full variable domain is GAGVSQSPSNKVTEKGKDVELRCDPISGHTALYWYRQSLGQGLEFLIYFQGNSAPDKSGLPSDRFSAERTGGSVSTLTIQRTQQEDSAVYLCASSLLAGGLETQYFGPGTRLLVL.

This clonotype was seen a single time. CDR3: CASSSDHRPDTQYF. For the CDR3, the DNA is TGTGCCAGCAGCTCAGACCATAGGCCAGATACGCAGTATTTT. The V and J genes are TRBV7-9 and TRBJ2-3; D gene uncertain. This CDR3 comprises 14 residues. V shed 4 bases and J shed 4 bases, with 12 bases lying between them. CDR1 SEHNR and CDR2 FQNEAQ come from the germline V gene (reference sequence).

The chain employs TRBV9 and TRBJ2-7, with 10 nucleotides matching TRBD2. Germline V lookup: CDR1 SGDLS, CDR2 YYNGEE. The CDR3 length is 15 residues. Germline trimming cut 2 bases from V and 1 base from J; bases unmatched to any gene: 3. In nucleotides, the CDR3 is TGTGCCAGCAGCGTTGGACTAGCGGATTCCTACGAGCAGTACTTC. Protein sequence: CASSVGLADSYEQYF. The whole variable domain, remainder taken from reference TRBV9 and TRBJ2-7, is DSGVTQTPKHLITATGQRVTLRCSPRSGDLSVYWYQQSLDQGLQFLIQYYNGEERAKGNILERFSAQQFPDLHSELNLSSLELGDSALYFCASSVGLADSYEQYFGPGTRLTVT.

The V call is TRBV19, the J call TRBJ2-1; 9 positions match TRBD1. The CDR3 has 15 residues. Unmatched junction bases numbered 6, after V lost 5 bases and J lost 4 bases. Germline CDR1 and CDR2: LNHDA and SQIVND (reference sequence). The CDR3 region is CASSSGTGIYNEQFF. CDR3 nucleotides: TGTGCCAGTAGTTCCGGGACAGGGATTTACAATGAGCAGTTCTTC.

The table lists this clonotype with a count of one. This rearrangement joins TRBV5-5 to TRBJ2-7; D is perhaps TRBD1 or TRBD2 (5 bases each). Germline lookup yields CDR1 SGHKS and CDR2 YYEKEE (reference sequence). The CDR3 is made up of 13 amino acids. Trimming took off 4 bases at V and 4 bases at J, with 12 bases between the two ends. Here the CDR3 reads CASSPGAFYEQYF. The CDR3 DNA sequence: TGTGCCAGCAGCCCCGGGGCTTTTTACGAGCAGTACTTC.

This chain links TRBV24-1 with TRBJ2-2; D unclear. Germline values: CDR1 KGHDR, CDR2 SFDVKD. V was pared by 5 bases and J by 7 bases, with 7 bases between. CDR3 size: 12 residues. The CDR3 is CATSASFGELFF. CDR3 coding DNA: TGTGCCACCAGTGCAAGCTTCGGGGAGCTGTTTTTT.